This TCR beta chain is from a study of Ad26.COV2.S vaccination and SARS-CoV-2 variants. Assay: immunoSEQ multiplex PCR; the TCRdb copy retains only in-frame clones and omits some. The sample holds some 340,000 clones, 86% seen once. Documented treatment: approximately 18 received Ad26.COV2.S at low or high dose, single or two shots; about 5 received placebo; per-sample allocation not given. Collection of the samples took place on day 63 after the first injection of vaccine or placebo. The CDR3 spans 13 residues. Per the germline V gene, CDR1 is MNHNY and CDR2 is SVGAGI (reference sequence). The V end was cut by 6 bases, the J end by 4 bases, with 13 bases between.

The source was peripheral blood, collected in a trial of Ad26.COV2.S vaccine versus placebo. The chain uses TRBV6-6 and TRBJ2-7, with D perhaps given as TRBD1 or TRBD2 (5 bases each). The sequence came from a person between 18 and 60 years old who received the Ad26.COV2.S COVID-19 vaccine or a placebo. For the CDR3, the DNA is TGTGCCAGCAGAGCGGCAGGGCTATACGAGCAGTACTTC. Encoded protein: CASRAAGLYEQYF.